This is a list of T cell receptor beta chains from one sample in a study of T cell changes during pregnancy in multiple sclerosis. TCRdb keeps only in-frame clones here, not all; method: immunoSEQ multiplex PCR. This repertoire shows tens of thousands of clones, more than 90% found once; its top ten account for approximately 2%. Specimen: CD4+ T cells from peripheral blood mononuclear cells, collected after pregnancy. These receptors were collected from a female donor in good health, enrolled as a control in a pregnancy study. The CDR3 runs from the conserved cysteine through the conserved F or W. D genes are given only for firm matches. Size values are once, few and many counts, or a class for expanded clones, and some rows have none.

CDR3 DNA: TGTGCCATCAACCGCGGGCCCGATAGACTCCAAGAGACCCAGTACTTC
CDR3 protein: CAINRGPDRLQETQYF
J gene: TRBJ2-5
V gene: TRBV10-3
clone size: NA
D gene: NA

CDR3 DNA: TGTGCCAGCAGTAAACGGACGGGAGAAAAACTGTTTTTT
CDR3 protein: CASSKRTGEKLFF
J gene: TRBJ1-4
V gene: TRBV27
clone size: NA
D gene: NA

CDR3 DNA: TGTGCCAGTAGGGGGGCAGGTCCGTCTTCACCCCTCCACTTT
CDR3 protein: CASRGAGPSSPLHF
J gene: TRBJ1-6
V gene: TRBV19
clone size: NA
D gene: NA

CDR3 DNA: TGTGCCAGCAGCCAAGGTTTAGGGGGCGAGCAGTACTTC
CDR3 protein: CASSQGLGGEQYF
J gene: TRBJ2-7
V gene: TRBV14
clone size: NA
D gene: NA

CDR3 DNA: TGTGCCAGCTCAGTTTTTGAGGGCAACTACGAGCAGTACTTC
CDR3 protein: CASSVFEGNYEQYF
J gene: TRBJ2-7
V gene: TRBV18
clone size: NA
D gene: NA

CDR3 DNA: TGTGCCAGCAGTATTGACAGGTTGAACGACCGTTCCTACAATGAGCAGTTCTTC
CDR3 protein: CASSIDRLNDRSYNEQFF
J gene: TRBJ2-1
V gene: TRBV2
clone size: NA
D gene: NA

CDR3 DNA: TGTGCTAGTGGTTTGGGGACTAGCGGGGGTTCCTCCTACAATGAGCAGTTCTTC
CDR3 protein: CASGLGTSGGSSYNEQFF
J gene: TRBJ2-1
V gene: TRBV12-5
clone size: NA
D gene: TRBD2

CDR3 DNA: TGTGCCAGCAGCGTAGACCTAGCCGGATCCTCCTACTACTTC
CDR3 protein: CASSVDLAGSSYYF
J gene: TRBJ2-5
V gene: TRBV9
clone size: NA
D gene: NA

CDR3 DNA: TGTGCCAGCAGTTTGTTCCAGGGGGGCTACGAGCAGTACTTC
CDR3 protein: CASSLFQGGYEQYF
J gene: TRBJ2-7
V gene: TRBV28
clone size: few
D gene: NA

CDR3 DNA: TGTGCCCATGCCAAGGGGGAAGAGCAGTACTTC
CDR3 protein: CAHAKGEEQYF
J gene: TRBJ2-7
V gene: TRBV10-3
clone size: NA
D gene: NA

CDR3 DNA: TGCGCCAGCAGCTTGGCCACACAGGGTTCCCTCTACGAGCAGTACTTC
CDR3 protein: CASSLATQGSLYEQYF
J gene: TRBJ2-7
V gene: TRBV5-1
clone size: NA
D gene: NA

CDR3 DNA: TGCAGCGTCGGGGGACAGATCAATCAGCCCCAGCATTTT
CDR3 protein: CSVGGQINQPQHF
J gene: TRBJ1-5
V gene: TRBV29-1
clone size: NA
D gene: TRBD1

CDR3 DNA: TGTGCCTGGATGGAAGGGGATTGGGGCTACACCTTC
CDR3 protein: CAWMEGDWGYTF
J gene: TRBJ1-2
V gene: TRBV30
clone size: once
D gene: NA

CDR3 DNA: TGTGCCAGCAGTGCAGACAGGGCGGGGAAAGCTTTCTTT
CDR3 protein: CASSADRAGKAFF
J gene: TRBJ1-1
V gene: TRBV14
clone size: NA
D gene: TRBD1

CDR3 DNA: TGTGCCAGCACCTCAGCTTCTAGCGGGATCCGGAACCCCACAGATACGCAGTATTTT
CDR3 protein: CASTSASSGIRNPTDTQYF
J gene: TRBJ2-3
V gene: TRBV21-1
clone size: NA
D gene: NA

CDR3 DNA: TGTGCCAGCAGATCCGGGACAGGGGATCGCGTTAACGTCCTGACTTTC
CDR3 protein: CASRSGTGDRVNVLTF
J gene: TRBJ2-6
V gene: TRBV7-2
clone size: NA
D gene: TRBD1

CDR3 DNA: TGTGCCAGCAGTGAAGGACCCCTAGCGGGGAACAACAATGAGCAGTTCTTC
CDR3 protein: CASSEGPLAGNNNEQFF
J gene: TRBJ2-1
V gene: TRBV6-1
clone size: NA
D gene: TRBD2

CDR3 DNA: TGTGCCAGCAGCCCACTGCAGGGGGGACCCTCGGGGACCCAGTACTTC
CDR3 protein: CASSPLQGGPSGTQYF
J gene: TRBJ2-5
V gene: TRBV4-2
clone size: NA
D gene: NA

CDR3 DNA: TGTGCCACCAGCCACAGGGAACTCTTCTATGGCTACACCTTC
CDR3 protein: CATSHRELFYGYTF
J gene: TRBJ1-2
V gene: TRBV15
clone size: NA
D gene: NA

CDR3 DNA: TGCGCCAGCAGCTTGGAGTCAGGGTATACAGATACGCAGTATTTT
CDR3 protein: CASSLESGYTDTQYF
J gene: TRBJ2-3
V gene: TRBV5-1
clone size: once
D gene: NA

CDR3 DNA: TGTGCCAGCAGCGACGGAGGGGGCGTTAGAGAGACCCAGTACTTC
CDR3 protein: CASSDGGGVRETQYF
J gene: TRBJ2-5
V gene: TRBV28
clone size: NA
D gene: NA

CDR3 DNA: TGCGCCAGCAGCTTGTCAGGGGGCACTGAAGCTTTCTTT
CDR3 protein: CASSLSGGTEAFF
J gene: TRBJ1-1
V gene: TRBV5-1
clone size: few
D gene: TRBD1

CDR3 DNA: TGCGCCAGCAGCCAAGGACAGACAACTAATGAAAAACTGTTTTTT
CDR3 protein: CASSQGQTTNEKLFF
J gene: TRBJ1-4
V gene: TRBV4-1
clone size: NA
D gene: NA

CDR3 DNA: TGCGCCAGCAGCTTGAGACAGGAGAACACTGAAGCTTTCTTT
CDR3 protein: CASSLRQENTEAFF
J gene: TRBJ1-1
V gene: TRBV5-1
clone size: NA
D gene: NA

CDR3 DNA: TGTGCCAGCTCACCGGACAGGGGGTTTAAGAACACTGAAGCTTTCTTT
CDR3 protein: CASSPDRGFKNTEAFF
J gene: TRBJ1-1
V gene: TRBV18
clone size: NA
D gene: TRBD1

CDR3 DNA: TGTGCCAGCTCACCAAGGGACTCCACCTACGAGCAGTACTTC
CDR3 protein: CASSPRDSTYEQYF
J gene: TRBJ2-7
V gene: TRBV18
clone size: NA
D gene: NA

CDR3 DNA: TGTGCCAGCAGGGGGAGCTCGGGACAGGGGTACTACGAGCAGTACTTC
CDR3 protein: CASRGSSGQGYYEQYF
J gene: TRBJ2-7
V gene: TRBV28
clone size: NA
D gene: TRBD1

CDR3 DNA: TGTGCCAGCTCATCGGGTGGAGAGCTCGAGCAGTACTTC
CDR3 protein: CASSSGGELEQYF
J gene: TRBJ2-7
V gene: TRBV18
clone size: once
D gene: NA

CDR3 DNA: TGCAGCGCAACCTCGGGACAGGGGAGGAATGAGCAGTTCTTC
CDR3 protein: CSATSGQGRNEQFF
J gene: TRBJ2-1
V gene: TRBV29-1
clone size: NA
D gene: TRBD1

CDR3 DNA: TGTGCCAGCAGTTTATGGGAAATGACAGGGAATGAAAAACTGTTTTTT
CDR3 protein: CASSLWEMTGNEKLFF
J gene: TRBJ1-4
V gene: TRBV28
clone size: NA
D gene: TRBD1

CDR3 DNA: TGTGCCAGCAGCTTAATATCACAGGGGGCATCAGGGCATCAGCCCCAGCATTTT
CDR3 protein: CASSLISQGASGHQPQHF
J gene: TRBJ1-5
V gene: TRBV7-4
clone size: NA
D gene: TRBD1

CDR3 DNA: TGTGCCAGCATGACAGACACTGAAGCTTTCTTT
CDR3 protein: CASMTDTEAFF
J gene: TRBJ1-1
V gene: TRBV6-5
clone size: NA
D gene: NA

CDR3 DNA: TGTGCCAGTAGAGGGGGAACTAGCGGGAGACAAGAGCAGTACTTC
CDR3 protein: CASRGGTSGRQEQYF
J gene: TRBJ2-7
V gene: TRBV19
clone size: few
D gene: TRBD2

CDR3 DNA: TGTGCCAGCAGCTTAGCCGGACTAGTGGATACGCAGTATTTT
CDR3 protein: CASSLAGLVDTQYF
J gene: TRBJ2-3
V gene: TRBV7-2
clone size: NA
D gene: TRBD2

CDR3 DNA: TGTGCCAGCAGCCAACGGCAAGAGACCCAGTACTTC
CDR3 protein: CASSQRQETQYF
J gene: TRBJ2-5
V gene: TRBV7-8
clone size: NA
D gene: NA

CDR3 DNA: TGTGCCAGCAGCGACAGGGCGGGCGGGGAGCTGTTTTTT
CDR3 protein: CASSDRAGGELFF
J gene: TRBJ2-2
V gene: TRBV5-4
clone size: NA
D gene: TRBD1